Shown below are 24 T cell receptor beta chains from a single sample sequenced in a study of blood T cell repertoires in COVID-19. The table came from immunoSEQ multiplex PCR; TCRdb's copy has only in-frame clones and leaves some out. This sample has around 400,000 clones; over 80% occur once, and the top ten carry 5% to 6%. The sample consisted of PBMCs or T cells enriched from blood (not recorded which). These TCRs come from a woman aged 45-65 years who had recovered from COVID-19.

In its sample, this clone was seen a few times. This sequence joins TRBV5-1 and TRBJ2-2; possible D gene TRBD2, 6 bases. The V end lost 5 bases, the J end lost 5 bases, and 10 bases lay between the germline ends. From germline, CDR1 is SGHRS and CDR2 YFSETQ. CDR3 size: 13 residues. CDR3 sequence (DNA): TGCGCCAGCAGGGGCGGGGAGACCGGGGAGCTGTTTTTT. Translated, it gives CASRGGETGELFF.

The rearrangement links TRBV7-2 to TRBJ2-3, with D unresolved. The V gene's germline CDR1 is SGHTA and CDR2 FQGNSA. CDR3 length: 13 amino acids. V lost 4 bases, J lost 7 bases, and 12 bases lay in between. The CDR3 DNA sequence: TGTGCCAGCAGCTCCCCTCCGAGGCATACGCAGTATTTT. Translating gives CASSSPPRHTQYF.

The V and J genes are TRBV4-3 and TRBJ1-1, with 9 bases matching TRBD1. Trimming took 1 base from V and 4 from J; bases not matched to a gene: 4. The germline CDR1 and CDR2 sequences are LGHNA and YSLEER. The CDR3 is 15 amino acids. CDR3 nucleotide sequence: TGCGCCAGCAGCCAAGGGGACAGGGCCCCCACTGAAGCTTTCTTT. Translation: CASSQGDRAPTEAFF.

The chain couples TRBV18 to TRBJ1-1; perhaps TRBD1 as D (5 bases). CDR1 is KGHSH, CDR2 LQKENI, per germline. This CDR3 contains 16 residues. V was cut by 4 bases and J by 4 bases, with 19 bases left in between. The CDR3 DNA is TGTGCCAGCTCACGGGAGGGGACCGCGGGCGGCACTGAAGCTTTCTTT. It specifies CASSREGTAGGTEAFF.

The chain recombines TRBV4-1 with TRBJ1-2; the D is unclear. V was pared by 1 base and J by 5 bases, with 14 bases between. The germline V gene encodes CDR1 MGHRA and CDR2 YSYEKL. The CDR3 runs 15 residues. CDR3 sequence: CASSQVSDNNYGYTF. CDR3 nucleotides: TGCGCCAGCAGCCAAGTGTCAGACAATAATTATGGCTACACCTTC.

A few counts support this clone. V and J are TRBV9 and TRBJ1-6, with a weak D call TRBD1 (5 bases). This CDR3 is built from 15 residues. The germline CDR1 and CDR2 sequences are SGDLS and YYNGEE. Trimming took 3 bases from V and 6 from J, leaving 13 bases between them. The CDR3 reads CASSAVGGFNSPLHF. The CDR3 bases are TGTGCCAGCAGCGCCGTGGGGGGATTTAATTCACCCCTCCACTTT.

The chain is built from TRBV7-8 and TRBJ2-7; 12 positions agree with TRBD2. The CDR3 runs to 15 residues. Per the germline V gene, CDR1 is SGHVS and CDR2 is FQNEAQ. Losses at the gene ends were 3 bases for V and 3 bases for J; bases not matched to a gene: 3. DNA for the CDR3: TGTGCCAGCAGCTTGTGGACTAGCGGGAACTACGAGCAGTACTTC. Translating it yields CASSLWTSGNYEQYF.

J is TRBJ1-2 and V is TRBV19; TRBD1 agrees at 7 bases. The CDR3 is 16 residues long. The V and J ends lost 2 bases and 3 bases, in that order; junction bases with no gene match: 9. Germline values: CDR1 LNHDA, CDR2 SQIVND (reference sequence). In nucleotides, the CDR3 is TGTGCCAGTAGTATATCTGGGGCAGGGGGACACTATGGCTACACCTTC. This translates into CASSISGAGGHYGYTF.

The chain employs TRBV6-2 or TRBV6-3 and TRBJ2-7, with 10 bases that match TRBD1. J was trimmed by 1 base and V by 0 bases; bases with no gene match: 0. From germline, CDR1 is MNHEY and CDR2 SVGEGT. This CDR3 has 15 residues. CDR3 coding DNA: TGTGCCAGCAGTTACTCGGGACAGGGGTCCTACGAGCAGTACTTC. It encodes CASSYSGQGSYEQYF.

This clone has a single count. The chain carries TRBV7-9 and TRBJ1-3, with unresolved D. The germline V gene encodes CDR1 SEHNR and CDR2 FQNEAQ (reference sequence). V was clipped by 0 bases and J by 3 bases, with 6 bases between them. The CDR3 covers 14 residues. Here the CDR3 DNA reads TGTGCCAGCAGCTTAGCTCTGCGTGGAAACACCATATATTTT. Its protein product is CASSLALRGNTIYF.

This chain links TRBV15 with TRBJ1-1; 7 bases agree with TRBD1. Germline lookup yields CDR1 LNHNV and CDR2 YYDKDF (reference sequence). V was clipped by 4 bases and J by 8 bases; unmatched bases: 10. This CDR3 has 14 residues. The CDR3 sequence is CATSTRGVGLEAFF. The CDR3 DNA reads as TGTGCCACCAGCACCAGGGGGGTAGGTCTCGAAGCTTTCTTT.

This sequence joins TRBV7-2 and TRBJ1-5; a possible D gene is TRBD1 (6 bases). This CDR3 is 15 amino acids long. Germline values: CDR1 SGHTA, CDR2 FQGNSA. V was shortened by 5 bases and J by 0 bases, with 11 bases between the two germline ends. The DNA for the CDR3 is TGTGCCAGCAGCCCGATACAGGGTAGCAATCAGCCCCAGCATTTT. Protein product: CASSPIQGSNQPQHF.

The table lists this clone with a count of one. The chain has TRBV2 and TRBJ1-2, with 7 bases matching TRBD1. Trimming removed 2 bases from V and 4 bases from J; junction bases left unmatched: 7. Germline V gives CDR1 SNHLY, CDR2 FYNNEI. This CDR3 spans 15 amino acids. The CDR3 DNA follows: TGTGCCAGCAGTGAAACGAGACAGGGATCCTATGGCTACACCTTC. Amino acid sequence: CASSETRQGSYGYTF.

The genes are TRBV5-5 and TRBJ1-3, with no clear D. This CDR3 has 13 residues. From germline, CDR1 is SGHKS and CDR2 YYEKEE (reference sequence). V was cut by 4 bases and J by 4 bases, with 9 bases left in between. CDR3 nucleotide sequence: TGTGCCAGCAGCCAGAACGTGGGAAACACCATATATTTT. Translating gives CASSQNVGNTIYF.

This clone was seen a single time. The chain's CDR3 is CASSYGAGGSSYEQYF. CDR3 bases: TGTGCCAGCAGTTACGGGGCGGGGGGCAGCTCCTACGAGCAGTACTTC. The chain employs TRBV6-2 or TRBV6-3 and TRBJ2-7, with 8 bases lining up with TRBD2. The CDR3 covers 16 residues. V was pared by 2 bases and J by 0 bases, with 6 bases of the junction left unmatched. Per the germline V gene, CDR1 is MNHEY and CDR2 is SVGEGT.

The CDR3 bases are TGTGCCAGCAGTGCTGGGACAGGACGGACAGATACGCAGTATTTT. This translates into CASSAGTGRTDTQYF. The genes are TRBV6-4 and TRBJ2-3; 8 nucleotides align to TRBD1. J gave up 3 bases and V 4 bases, and 6 bases lay outside the gene matches. The germline V gene has CDR1 MRHNA and CDR2 SNTAGT. This CDR3 comprises 15 residues.

This chain uses TRBV2 with TRBJ1-1, with D unclear. Germline CDR1 is SNHLY and CDR2 is FYNNEI. The CDR3 sequence is 13 residues long. V dropped 7 bases and J dropped 3 bases, with 12 bases sitting between them. The CDR3 protein is CASMRVRYTEAFF. The DNA of the CDR3 is TGTGCCAGCATGCGGGTTCGTTACACTGAAGCTTTCTTT.

V gene TRBV6-6 combines with J gene TRBJ2-4; 10 bases agree with TRBD2. CDR1 and CDR2 (germline): MNHNY, SVGAGI (reference sequence). This CDR3 comprises 14 residues. With 6 bases clipped from V and 8 bases from J, the junction kept 7 bases outside the gene matches. For the CDR3, the DNA is TGTGCCAGCAGACTAGCGGGAACTGGGGACATTCAGTACTTC. As protein: CASRLAGTGDIQYF.

This clone was seen once. This chain links TRBV18 with TRBJ2-1; TRBD2 matches 8 bases. Germline values: CDR1 KGHSH, CDR2 LQKENI. The CDR3 is made up of 15 amino acids. V dropped 4 bases and J dropped 6; count of bases not matched to a gene: 8. CDR3 amino acids: CASSQGLVSANEQFF. The CDR3 coding sequence is TGTGCCAGCTCACAGGGACTAGTATCCGCCAATGAGCAGTTCTTC.

This clone was observed a handful of times. The V call is TRBV5-6, the J call TRBJ2-1; TRBD2 is a possible D gene (6 bases). Germline CDR1 is SGHDT and CDR2 is YYEEEE. This CDR3 is 16 amino acids long. Trimming shortened V by 1 base and J by 8 bases, and 19 bases separated the two germline ends. CDR3 amino acids: CASSLRWERRGDEQFF. CDR3 nucleotides: TGTGCCAGCAGCTTGCGCTGGGAGCGGAGGGGCGATGAGCAGTTCTTC.

This chain links TRBV5-4 with TRBJ1-4; the match to TRBD1 covers 7 bases. Trimming at V came to 1 base and at J to 0 bases, leaving 0 bases not matched to a gene. This CDR3 contains 15 residues. Germline CDR1 reads SGHNT; CDR2 reads YYREEE (reference sequence). The CDR3 DNA follows: TGTGCCAGCAGCTTGACAGGGGCAACTAATGAAAAACTGTTTTTT. Translating gives CASSLTGATNEKLFF.

V usage is TRBV27 and J usage is TRBJ2-7, with 11 nucleotides matching TRBD2. CDR1 is MNHEY and CDR2 is SMNVEV in the germline V gene (reference sequence). The CDR3 runs 16 residues. J was trimmed by 5 bases and V by 3 bases; bases with no gene match: 9. Here the CDR3 reads CASSLSYSGGVDEQYF. DNA of the CDR3: TGTGCCAGCAGTTTGTCCTATAGCGGGGGGGTCGACGAGCAGTACTTC.

This chain uses TRBV10-3 with TRBJ1-1; 7 bases align to TRBD1. Trimming cost V 7 bases and J 1 base; bases outside gene matches: 6. Germline CDR1 is ENHRY and CDR2 is SYGVKD. The CDR3 sequence is 14 residues long. The CDR3 nucleotides are TGTGCCATCACCCAACAGGGGTCGAACACTGAAGCTTTCTTT. Translation gives CAITQQGSNTEAFF.

The V gene is TRBV12-3 or TRBV12-4, the J gene TRBJ2-7; D is possibly TRBD2 (5 bases). Trimming removed 5 bases from V and 0 bases from J, with 5 bases in between. This CDR3 has 12 residues. CDR3 nucleotides: TGTGCCAGCAGTACTAGCTCCTACGAGCAGTACTTC. Translating gives CASSTSSYEQYF.